This TCR beta chain was observed in a study of T cells in Graves' hyperthyroidism and ophthalmopathy. In its sample, this clonotype was seen a few times. The PBMCs were taken from roughly 9.3 ml of fresh peripheral blood. RNA transcripts provided the source from which TCR beta CDR3 regions were amplified. During a first-round RT-PCR of the TCR CDR3, the HTBI primer set was used. TCRdb ran MiXCR on the multiplex PCR reads and lists one entry per CDR3 protein. The profile shows 550,000 to 800,000 distinct CDR3 sequences, around 16% of them singletons. The length of the CDR3 is 15 residues. With 6 bases clipped from V and 7 bases from J, the junction kept 7 bases outside the gene matches. The germline CDR1 and CDR2 sequences are LNHDA and SQIVND (reference sequence).

The chain has TRBV19 and TRBJ2-1, with 12 positions matching TRBD1. The TCR originated in a man in his fifties with Graves' hyperthyroidism. Sequencing input: blood. DNA for the CDR3: TGTGCCAGTAGGGGGGGACAGGGGGCAAGGAATGAGCAGTTCTTC. Amino acid sequence: CASRGGQGARNEQFF.